This T cell receptor beta chain derives from a study of blood T cell repertoires in COVID-19. As originally analysed: Amplification from reference gene primers served as the basis for estimated nucleated cell counts. Here immunoSEQ multiplex PCR was the method, and the copy in TCRdb shows in-frame clones only, minus some. V and J calls and clone size are those listed in that table; D and trimming were worked out from the DNA. The sample contains about 140,000 clones, about 80% of which appear only once. The length of the CDR3 is 16 residues. Germline values: CDR1 SGDLS, CDR2 YYNGEE. Germline trimming cut 4 bases from V and 3 bases from J; bases unmatched to any gene: 7.

Source material: PBMCs or T cells enriched from blood (not recorded which). The TCR originated in a woman aged 45-65 years who had recovered from COVID-19. The chain joins TRBV9 to TRBJ2-2, with TRBD1 identical over 9 bases. This CDR3 reads CASSRTGAMDTGELFF. In DNA form, the CDR3 reads TGTGCCAGCAGCCGGACAGGGGCGATGGACACCGGGGAGCTGTTTTTT.